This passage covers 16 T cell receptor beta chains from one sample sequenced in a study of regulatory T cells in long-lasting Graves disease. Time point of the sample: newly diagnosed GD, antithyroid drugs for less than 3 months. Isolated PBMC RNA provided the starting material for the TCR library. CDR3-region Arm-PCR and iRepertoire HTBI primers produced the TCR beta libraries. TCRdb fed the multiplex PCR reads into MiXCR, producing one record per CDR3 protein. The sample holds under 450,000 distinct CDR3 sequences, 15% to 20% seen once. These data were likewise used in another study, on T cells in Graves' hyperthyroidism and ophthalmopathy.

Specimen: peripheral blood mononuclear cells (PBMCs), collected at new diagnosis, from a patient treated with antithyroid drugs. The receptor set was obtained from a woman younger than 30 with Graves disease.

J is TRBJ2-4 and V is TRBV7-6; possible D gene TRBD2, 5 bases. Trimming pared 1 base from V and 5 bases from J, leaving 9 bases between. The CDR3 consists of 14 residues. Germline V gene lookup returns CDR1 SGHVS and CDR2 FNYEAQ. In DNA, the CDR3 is TGTGCCAGCAGCTTAGATGCGGGCCAAAACATTCAGTACTTC. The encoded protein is CASSLDAGQNIQYF.

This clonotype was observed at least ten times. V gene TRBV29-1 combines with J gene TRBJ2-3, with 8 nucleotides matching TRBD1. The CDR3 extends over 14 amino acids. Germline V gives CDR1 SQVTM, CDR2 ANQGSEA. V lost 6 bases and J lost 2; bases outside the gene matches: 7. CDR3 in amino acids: CSVGQGSVTDTQYF. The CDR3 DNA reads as TGCAGCGTAGGACAGGGTAGTGTCACAGATACGCAGTATTTT.

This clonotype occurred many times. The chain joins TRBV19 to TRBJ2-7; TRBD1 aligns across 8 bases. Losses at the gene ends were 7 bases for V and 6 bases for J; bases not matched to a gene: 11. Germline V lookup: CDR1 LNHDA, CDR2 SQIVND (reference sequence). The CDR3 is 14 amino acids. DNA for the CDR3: TGTGCCAGTACCGAGACAGGGGAGCGCGGCGAGCAGTACTTC. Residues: CASTETGERGEQYF. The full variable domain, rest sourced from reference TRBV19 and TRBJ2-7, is DGGITQSPKYLFRKEGQNVTLSCEQNLNHDAMYWYRQDPGQGLRLIYYSQIVNDFQKGDIAEGYSVSREKKESFPLTVTSAQKNPTAFYLCASTETGERGEQYFGPGTRLTVT.

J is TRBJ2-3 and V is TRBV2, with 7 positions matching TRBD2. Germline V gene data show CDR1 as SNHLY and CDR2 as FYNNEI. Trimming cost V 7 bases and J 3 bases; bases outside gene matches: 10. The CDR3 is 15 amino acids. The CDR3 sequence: CASTVDGGMTDTQYF. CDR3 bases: TGTGCCAGCACAGTCGACGGGGGGATGACAGATACGCAGTATTTT.

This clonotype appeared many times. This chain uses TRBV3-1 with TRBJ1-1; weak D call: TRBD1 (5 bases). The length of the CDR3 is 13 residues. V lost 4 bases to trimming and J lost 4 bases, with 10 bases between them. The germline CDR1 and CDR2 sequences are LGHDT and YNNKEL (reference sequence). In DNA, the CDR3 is TGTGCCAGCAGCCGAAGGGGCGCCACTGAAGCTTTCTTT. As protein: CASSRRGATEAFF.

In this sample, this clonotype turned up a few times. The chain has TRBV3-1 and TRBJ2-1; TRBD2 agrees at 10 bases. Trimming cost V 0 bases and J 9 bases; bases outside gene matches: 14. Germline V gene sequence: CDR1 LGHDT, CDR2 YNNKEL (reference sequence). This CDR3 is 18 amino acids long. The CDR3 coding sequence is TGTGCCAGCAGCCAAGACGGGCTAGCGGGGGTTCGTTCGGGTGAGCAGTTCTTC. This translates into CASSQDGLAGVRSGEQFF.

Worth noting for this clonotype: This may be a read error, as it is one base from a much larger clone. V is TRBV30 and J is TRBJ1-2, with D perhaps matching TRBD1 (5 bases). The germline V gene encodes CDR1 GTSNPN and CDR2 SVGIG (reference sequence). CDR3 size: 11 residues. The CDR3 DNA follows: TGTGTCTCGACCTCAGGGAATGGCTACACCTTC. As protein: CVSTSGNGYTF.

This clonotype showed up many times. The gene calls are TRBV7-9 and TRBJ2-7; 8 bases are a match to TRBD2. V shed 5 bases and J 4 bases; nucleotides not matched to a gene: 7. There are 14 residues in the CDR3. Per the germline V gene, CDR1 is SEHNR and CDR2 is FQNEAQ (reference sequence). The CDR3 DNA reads TGTGCCAGCAGCCCCGCGGCGGGAGGTTACGAGCAGTACTTC. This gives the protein CASSPAAGGYEQYF.

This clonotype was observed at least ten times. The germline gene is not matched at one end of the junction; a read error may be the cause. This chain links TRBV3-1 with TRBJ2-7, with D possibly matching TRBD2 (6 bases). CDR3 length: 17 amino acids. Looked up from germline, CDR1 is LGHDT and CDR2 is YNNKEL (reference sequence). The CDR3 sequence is CASSQALGGVSSYEQYF. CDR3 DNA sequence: TGCGCCAGCAGCCAAGCTCTTGGCGGGGTGAGCTCCTACGAGCAGTACTTC.

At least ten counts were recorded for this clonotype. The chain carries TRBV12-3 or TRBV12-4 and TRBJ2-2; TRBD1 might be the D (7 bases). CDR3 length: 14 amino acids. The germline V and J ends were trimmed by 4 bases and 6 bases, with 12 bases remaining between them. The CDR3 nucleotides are TGTGCCAGCAGTTCGACAGGGAGGTCCGGGGAGCTGTTTTTT. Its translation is CASSSTGRSGELFF.

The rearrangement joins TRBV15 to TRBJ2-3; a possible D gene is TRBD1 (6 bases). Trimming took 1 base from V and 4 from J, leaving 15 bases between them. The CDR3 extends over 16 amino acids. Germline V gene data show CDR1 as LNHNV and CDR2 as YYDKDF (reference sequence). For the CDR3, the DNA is TGTGCCACCAGCAGAGGGGAAGGGGGAGTGGCAGATACGCAGTATTTT. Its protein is CATSRGEGGVADTQYF. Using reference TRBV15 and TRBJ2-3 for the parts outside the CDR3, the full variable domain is DAMVIQNPRYQVTQFGKPVTLSCSQTLNHNVMYWYQQKSSQAPKLLFHYYDKDFNNEADTPDNFQSRRPNTSFCFLDIRSPGLGDTAMYLCATSRGEGGVADTQYFGPGTRLTVL.

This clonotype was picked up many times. The CDR3 DNA reads TGTGCCAGCGAGGGACAGGAGGCTTACAATGAGCAGTTCTTC. Translated, it gives CASEGQEAYNEQFF. This chain connects TRBV2 to TRBJ2-1; 8 bases are a match to TRBD1. The CDR3 consists of 14 residues. Germline loops: CDR1 SNHLY, CDR2 FYNNEI. V lost 8 bases, J lost 4 bases, and 7 bases stayed unmatched. Based on the CDR3 plus reference TRBV2 and TRBJ2-1, the full variable domain is EPEVTQTPSHQVTQMGQEVILRCVPISNHLYFYWYRQILGQKVEFLVSFYNNEISEKSEIFDDQFSVERPDGSNFTLKIRSTKLEDSAMYFCASEGQEAYNEQFFGPGTRLTVL.

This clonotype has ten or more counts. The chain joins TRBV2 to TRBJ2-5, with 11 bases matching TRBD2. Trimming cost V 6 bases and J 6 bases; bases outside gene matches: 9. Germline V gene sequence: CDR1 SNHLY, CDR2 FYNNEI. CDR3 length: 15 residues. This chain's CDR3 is CASRETSGAPQTQYF. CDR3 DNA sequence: TGTGCCAGCAGAGAGACTAGCGGGGCCCCCCAGACCCAGTACTTC.

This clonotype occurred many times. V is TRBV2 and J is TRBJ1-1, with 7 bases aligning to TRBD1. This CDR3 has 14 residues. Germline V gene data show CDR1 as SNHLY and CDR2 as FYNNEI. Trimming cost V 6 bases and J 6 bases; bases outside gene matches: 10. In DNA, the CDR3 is TGTGCCAGCAGCGTCGACAGGGTTAACCCTGAAGCTTTCTTT. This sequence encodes CASSVDRVNPEAFF.

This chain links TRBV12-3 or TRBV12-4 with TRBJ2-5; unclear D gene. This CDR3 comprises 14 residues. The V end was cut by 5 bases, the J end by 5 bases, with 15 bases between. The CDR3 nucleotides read TGTGCCAGCAGTCTTGTGACGGGTTCCGAGACCCAGTACTTC. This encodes CASSLVTGSETQYF.

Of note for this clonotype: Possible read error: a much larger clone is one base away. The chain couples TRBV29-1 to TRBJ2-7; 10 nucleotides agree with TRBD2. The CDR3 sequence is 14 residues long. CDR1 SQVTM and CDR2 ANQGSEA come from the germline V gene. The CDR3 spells CNVAGLATSYEQYF. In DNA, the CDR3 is TGCAACGTTGCGGGACTAGCGACTTCCTACGAGCAGTACTTC.